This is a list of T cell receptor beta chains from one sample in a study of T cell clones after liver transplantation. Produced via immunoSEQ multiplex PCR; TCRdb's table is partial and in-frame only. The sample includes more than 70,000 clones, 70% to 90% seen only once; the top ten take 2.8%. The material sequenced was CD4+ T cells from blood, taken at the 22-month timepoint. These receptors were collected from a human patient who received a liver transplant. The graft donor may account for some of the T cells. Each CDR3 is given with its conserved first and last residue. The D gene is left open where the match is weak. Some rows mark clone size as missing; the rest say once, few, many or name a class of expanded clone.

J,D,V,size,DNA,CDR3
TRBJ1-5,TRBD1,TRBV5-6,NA,TGTGCCAGCAGCGGGGGACAGGGGGGTCGGCAGCCCCAGCATTTT,CASSGGQGGRQPQHF
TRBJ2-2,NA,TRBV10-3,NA,TGTGCCATCAGTGCAGTGGGAGGAGAGACCGGGGAGCTGTTTTTT,CAISAVGGETGELFF
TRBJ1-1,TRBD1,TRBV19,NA,TGTGCCAGCGACCCGGGACAGGGAATGAACACTGAAGCTTTCTTT,CASDPGQGMNTEAFF
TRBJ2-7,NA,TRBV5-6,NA,TGTGCCAGCAATTTTCGGAACTACGAGCAGTACTTC,CASNFRNYEQYF
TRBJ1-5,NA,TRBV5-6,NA,TGTGCCAGCAGCTTGGGTAGGGATAGTTCTCAGCCCCAGCATTTT,CASSLGRDSSQPQHF
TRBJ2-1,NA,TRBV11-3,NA,TGTGCCAGCAGCTTAAGGGTCGAGAATGAGCAGTTCTTC,CASSLRVENEQFF
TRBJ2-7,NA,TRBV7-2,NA,TGTGCCAGCAGCTCCCGGCCACAAGGCTACGAGCAGTACTTC,CASSSRPQGYEQYF
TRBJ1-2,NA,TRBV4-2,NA,TGTGCCAGCAGCCCAAACACCGGGACACAGAACTATGGCTACACCTTC,CASSPNTGTQNYGYTF
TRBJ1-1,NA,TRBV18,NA,TGTGCCAGCCGAGCGGCGGAGGGCTGGGCTTTCTTT,CASRAAEGWAFF
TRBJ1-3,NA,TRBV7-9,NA,TGTGCCTGCGGGGCTCTGGGCTTTGGAAACACCATATATTTT,CACGALGFGNTIYF
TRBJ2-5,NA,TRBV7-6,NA,TGTGCCAGCAGCTTAGCGGGAGAGACCCAGTACTTC,CASSLAGETQYF
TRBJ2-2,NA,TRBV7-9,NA,TGTGCCAGCAGCACGGGACTGGCGAACACCGGGGAGCTGTTTTTT,CASSTGLANTGELFF
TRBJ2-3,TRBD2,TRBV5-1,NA,TGCGCCAGCAGCTTGGGACTAGCGACAGATACGCAGTATTTT,CASSLGLATDTQYF
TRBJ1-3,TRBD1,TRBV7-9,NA,TGTGCCAGCAGCCCTGGACAGGGGGCGCGGAACACCATATATTTT,CASSPGQGARNTIYF
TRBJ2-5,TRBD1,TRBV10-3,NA,TGTGCCATCAGTGAGGGGACAGGGGGTTCGGAGACCCAGTACTTC,CAISEGTGGSETQYF
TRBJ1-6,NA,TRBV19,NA,TGTGCCAGCCAGATCACCCCCGGGACAATCAATTCACCCCTCCACTTT,CASQITPGTINSPLHF
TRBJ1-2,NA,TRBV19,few,TGTGCCAGTAGTATCGGTGCTGGTGCCGGCTACACCTTC,CASSIGAGAGYTF
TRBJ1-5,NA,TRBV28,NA,TGTGCCAGCAGTTCCGAGCGACAGAGTTATAGCAATCAGCCCCAGCATTTT,CASSSERQSYSNQPQHF
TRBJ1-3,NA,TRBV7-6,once,TGTGCCAGCAGTCCTCAGGGGAGGGGAGTTGGAAACACCATATATTTT,CASSPQGRGVGNTIYF
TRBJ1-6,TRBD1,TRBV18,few,TGTGCCAGTTCTATATCGGGACAGGTCTCCTATAATTCACCCCTCCACTTT,CASSISGQVSYNSPLHF
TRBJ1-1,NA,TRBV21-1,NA,TGTGCCAGCAGCCAAGCGAAATCTAATGTAAGAGGAGAGGACACTGAAGCTTTCTTT,CASSQAKSNVRGEDTEAFF
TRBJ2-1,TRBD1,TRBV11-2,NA,TGTGCCAGCAGCTTACGGACAGGGTTGAATGAGCAGTTCTTC,CASSLRTGLNEQFF